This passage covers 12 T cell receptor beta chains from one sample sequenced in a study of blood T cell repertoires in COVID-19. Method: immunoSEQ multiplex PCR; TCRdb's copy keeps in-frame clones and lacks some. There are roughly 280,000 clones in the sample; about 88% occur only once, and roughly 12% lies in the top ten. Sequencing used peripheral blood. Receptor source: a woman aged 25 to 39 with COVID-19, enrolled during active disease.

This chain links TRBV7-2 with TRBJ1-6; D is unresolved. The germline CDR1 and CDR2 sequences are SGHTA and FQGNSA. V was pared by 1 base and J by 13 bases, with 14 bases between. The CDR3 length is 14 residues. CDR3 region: CASSLDLFASPLHF. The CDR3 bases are TGTGCCAGCAGCTTAGATCTCTTTGCGTCGCCCCTCCACTTT.

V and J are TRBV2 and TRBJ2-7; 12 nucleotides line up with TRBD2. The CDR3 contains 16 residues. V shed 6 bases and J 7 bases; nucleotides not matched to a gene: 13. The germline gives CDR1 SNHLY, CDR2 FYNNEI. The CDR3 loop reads CASRGSRTSGVGEQYF. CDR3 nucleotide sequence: TGTGCCAGCAGAGGGAGTCGGACTAGCGGGGTCGGTGAGCAGTACTTC.

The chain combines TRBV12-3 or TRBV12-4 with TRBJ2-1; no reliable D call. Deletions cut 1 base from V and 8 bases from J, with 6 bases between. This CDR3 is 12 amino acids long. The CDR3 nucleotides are TGTGCCAGCAGTTTAGGTATCGATGAGCAGTTCTTC. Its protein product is CASSLGIDEQFF.

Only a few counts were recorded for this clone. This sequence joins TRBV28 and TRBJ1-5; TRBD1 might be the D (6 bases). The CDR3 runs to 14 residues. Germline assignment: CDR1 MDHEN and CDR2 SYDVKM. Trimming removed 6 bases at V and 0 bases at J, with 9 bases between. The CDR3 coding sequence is TGTGCCAGCAGCCAGGGGTATAGCAATCAGCCCCAGCATTTT. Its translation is CASSQGYSNQPQHF. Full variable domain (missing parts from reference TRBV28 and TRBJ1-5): DVKVTQSSRYLVKRTGEKVFLECVQDMDHENMFWYRQDPGLGLRLIYFSYDVKMKEKGDIPEGYSVSREKKERFSLILESASTNQTSMYLCASSQGYSNQPQHFGDGTRLSIL.

The CDR3 spells CASSYTLGTLNTEAFF. DNA of the CDR3: TGTGCCAGCAGTTACACCCTGGGGACTCTGAACACTGAAGCTTTCTTT. The genes are TRBV6-2 or TRBV6-3 and TRBJ1-1, with a possible D match to TRBD1 (5 bases). The germline V gene has CDR1 MNHEY and CDR2 SVGEGT. Trimming removed 2 bases from V and 0 bases from J, with 13 bases in between. The CDR3 has 16 residues.

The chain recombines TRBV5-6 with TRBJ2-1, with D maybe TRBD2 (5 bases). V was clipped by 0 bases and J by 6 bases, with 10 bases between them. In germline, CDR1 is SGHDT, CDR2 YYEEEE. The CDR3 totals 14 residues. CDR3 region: CASSLDWRSNEQFF. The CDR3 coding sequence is TGTGCCAGCAGCTTGGACTGGAGGAGCAATGAGCAGTTCTTC. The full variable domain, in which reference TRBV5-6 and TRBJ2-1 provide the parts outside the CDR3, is DAGVTQSPTHLIKTRGQQVTLRCSPKSGHDTVSWYQQALGQGPQFIFQYYEEEERQRGNFPDRFSGHQFPNYSSELNVNALLLGDSALYLCASSLDWRSNEQFFGPGTRLTVL.

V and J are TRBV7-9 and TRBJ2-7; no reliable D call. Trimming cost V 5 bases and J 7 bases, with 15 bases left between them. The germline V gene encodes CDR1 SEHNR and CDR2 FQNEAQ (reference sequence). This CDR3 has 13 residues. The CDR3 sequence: CASSPSRPFEQYF. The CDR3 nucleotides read TGTGCCAGCAGCCCCAGCAGGCCTTTTGAGCAGTACTTC.

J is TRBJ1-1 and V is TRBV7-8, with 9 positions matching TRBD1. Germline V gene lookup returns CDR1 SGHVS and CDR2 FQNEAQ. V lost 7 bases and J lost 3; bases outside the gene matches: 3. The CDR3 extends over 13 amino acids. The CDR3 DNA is TGTGCCAGCAATTGGGACAGGGACACTGAAGCTTTCTTT. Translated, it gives CASNWDRDTEAFF.

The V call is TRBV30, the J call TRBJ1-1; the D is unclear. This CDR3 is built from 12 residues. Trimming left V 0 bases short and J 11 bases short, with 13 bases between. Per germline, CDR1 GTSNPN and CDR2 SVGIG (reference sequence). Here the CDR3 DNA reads TGTGCCTGGAGTGTACGGGGAGTAGTGGCTTTCTTT. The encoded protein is CAWSVRGVVAFF.

Written as DNA, the CDR3 is TGTGCCAGCACGGGGGAGGCTTCCTACGAGCAGTACTTC. Residues: CASTGEASYEQYF. The chain employs TRBV3-1 (or the pseudogene TRBV3-2) and TRBJ2-7; TRBD2 might be the D (6 bases). Trimming left V 7 bases short and J 1 base short, with 11 bases between. The CDR3 totals 13 residues. Germline CDR1 is LGHDT and CDR2 is YNNKEL (reference sequence).

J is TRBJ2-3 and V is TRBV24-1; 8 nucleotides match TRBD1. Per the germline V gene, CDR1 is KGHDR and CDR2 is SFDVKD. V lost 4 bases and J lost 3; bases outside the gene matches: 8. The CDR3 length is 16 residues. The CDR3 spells CATSDPGQGETDTQYF. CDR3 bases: TGTGCCACCAGTGACCCCGGACAGGGTGAGACAGATACGCAGTATTTT.

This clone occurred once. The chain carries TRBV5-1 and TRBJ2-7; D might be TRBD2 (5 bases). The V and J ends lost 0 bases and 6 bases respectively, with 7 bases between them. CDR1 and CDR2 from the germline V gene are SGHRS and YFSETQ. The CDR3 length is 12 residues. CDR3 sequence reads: CASSLGGPEQYF. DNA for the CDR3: TGCGCCAGCAGCTTGGGAGGGCCCGAGCAGTACTTC. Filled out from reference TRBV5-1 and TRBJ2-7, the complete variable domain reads KAGVTQTPRYLIKTRGQQVTLSCSPISGHRSVSWYQQTPGQGLQFLFEYFSETQRNKGNFPGRFSGRQFSNSRSEMNVSTLELGDSALYLCASSLGGPEQYFGPGTRLTVT.